This TCR beta chain was identified during a study of cytomegalovirus exposure and HLA in healthy donors. Study-level points and caveats: An analysis that came later showed most CMV-associated TCR beta chains appearing HLA-restricted. Later work showed greater clonal expansion in HLA-associated TCR beta chains than in equally common others. In a later analysis, specific HLA alleles were associated with 15,000 to 20,000 TCR beta sequences at a 0.05 false discovery rate.

A note on this clone: Its cognate antigen is unknown.

PCR involved 60 Vbeta and 13 Jbeta primers. Measured with immunoSEQ multiplex PCR; TCRdb has only the in-frame clones, and not every one. The sample gives around 140,000 clones, 65% to 80% of which show up once; 6.5% to 9% is in the top ten. The CDR3 sequence is 14 residues long. V lost 10 bases and J 3 bases, leaving 16 bases between the germline ends. This clonotype originated in a man aged 30 to 39 in good health and CMV-seronegative. The sequencing input was PBMCs. The chain uses TRBV23-1 and TRBJ1-5, with TRBD1 as a possible D gene (5 bases). TRBV23-1 is classed as an ORF, of uncertain function. The CDR3 loop is CATDRVPSNQPQHF. The CDR3 bases are TGCGCCACCGACAGAGTACCCTCCAATCAGCCCCAGCATTTT.